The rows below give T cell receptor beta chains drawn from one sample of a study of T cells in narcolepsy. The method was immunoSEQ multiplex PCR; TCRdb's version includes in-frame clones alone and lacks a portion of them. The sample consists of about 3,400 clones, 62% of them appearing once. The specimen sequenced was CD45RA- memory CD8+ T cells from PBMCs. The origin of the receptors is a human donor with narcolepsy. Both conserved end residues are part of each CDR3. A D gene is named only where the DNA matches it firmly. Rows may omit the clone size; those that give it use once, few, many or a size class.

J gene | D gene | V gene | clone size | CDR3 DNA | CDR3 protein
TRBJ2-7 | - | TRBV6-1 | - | TGTGCCAGCGGGATCCCCTACGAGCAGTACTTC | CASGIPYEQYF
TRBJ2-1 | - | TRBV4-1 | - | TGCGCCAGCAGTCCGGACCCCAGGGTGAGTGAGCAGTTCTTC | CASSPDPRVSEQFF
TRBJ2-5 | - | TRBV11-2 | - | TGTGCCAGCAGCTCCCGCTTAGACCCCTTTAGACGACCACACTTC | CASSSRLDPFRRPHF
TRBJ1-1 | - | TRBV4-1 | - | TGCGCCAGCAGCCCCTCGTACCCTTCCACCACTGAAGCTTTCTTT | CASSPSYPSTTEAFF
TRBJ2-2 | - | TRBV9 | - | TGTGCCAGCAGCAGGCACACCGGGGAGCTGTTTTTT | CASSRHTGELFF
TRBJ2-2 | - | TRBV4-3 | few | TGCGCCAGCAGCCAAGAGTGGAATCAAGGGGAGCTGTTTTTT | CASSQEWNQGELFF
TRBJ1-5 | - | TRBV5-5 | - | TGCGCCAGCAGTCCGGGCCCGTTAGGTCAGCCCCAGCATTTT | CASSPGPLGQPQHF
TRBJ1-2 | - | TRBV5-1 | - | TGCGCCAGCAGCTTGGAATCGGGGACACGGGATGGCTACACCTTC | CASSLESGTRDGYTF
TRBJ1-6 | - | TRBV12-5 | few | TGTGCTAGTAGACATGGTAATTCACCCCTCCACTTT | CASRHGNSPLHF
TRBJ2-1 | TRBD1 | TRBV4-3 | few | TGCGCCAGCAGCCAAGAAGGGGGCCCCACTAATGAGCAGTTCTTC | CASSQEGGPTNEQFF
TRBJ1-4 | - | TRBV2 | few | TGTGCCAGCATACGGTCGGGTAGGAATGAAAAACTGTTTTTT | CASIRSGRNEKLFF
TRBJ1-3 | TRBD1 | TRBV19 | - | TGTGCCAGTAGTGGGGGGACAGTCGGAAACACCATATATTTT | CASSGGTVGNTIYF
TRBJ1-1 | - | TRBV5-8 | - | TGCGCCAGCAGCTCACAGGGCCCCTCGGACACTGAAGCTTTCTTT | CASSSQGPSDTEAFF
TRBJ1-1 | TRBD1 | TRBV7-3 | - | TGTGCCAGCAGCTTAACGGGACAGGGGAGTCGGAACACTGAAGCTTTCTTT | CASSLTGQGSRNTEAFF
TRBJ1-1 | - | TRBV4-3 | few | TGCGCCAGCAGCTTGGCCCCGGGGATGAACACTGAAGCTTTCTTT | CASSLAPGMNTEAFF
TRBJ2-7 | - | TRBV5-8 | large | TGTGCCAATCGAATGCCCGGGGCCCTCTACGAGCAGTACTTC | CANRMPGALYEQYF
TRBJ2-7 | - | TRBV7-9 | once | TGTGCCAGCAGCTTGTGGACTACCTCCTACGAGCAGTACTTC | CASSLWTTSYEQYF
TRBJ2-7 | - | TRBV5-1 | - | TGCGCCAGCAGCTTGAGGTCCGCCTACGAGCAGTACTTC | CASSLRSAYEQYF
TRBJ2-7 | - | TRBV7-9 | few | TGTGCCAGCAGCGCGGGGCGGGAGCAGTACTTC | CASSAGREQYF
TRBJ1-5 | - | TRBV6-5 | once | TGTGCCAGCAGAGATTTAAATCAGCCCCAGCATTTT | CASRDLNQPQHF
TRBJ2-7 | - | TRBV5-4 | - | TGTGCCAGCACCCCTTCAGGGAACCCAACCTACGAGCAGTACTTC | CASTPSGNPTYEQYF
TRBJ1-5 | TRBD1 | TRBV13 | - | TGTGCCAGCAGCTTAAGACGACAGGGGGGTCAGCCCCAGCATTTT | CASSLRRQGGQPQHF
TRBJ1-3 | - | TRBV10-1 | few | TGCGCCAGCAGGCAAGCAGGGTCTGGAAACACCATATATTTT | CASRQAGSGNTIYF
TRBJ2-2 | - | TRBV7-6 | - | TGTGCCAGCAGCTTGTTCCGGGACGGCAACACCGGGGAGCTGTTTTTT | CASSLFRDGNTGELFF
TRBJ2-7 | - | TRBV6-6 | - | TGTGCCAGCAGTTACTCCCAGCGGAGAGCCTACGAGCAGTACTTC | CASSYSQRRAYEQYF
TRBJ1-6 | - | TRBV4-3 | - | TGCGCCAGCAGCCAAGGGACGTATAATTCACCCCTCCACTTT | CASSQGTYNSPLHF
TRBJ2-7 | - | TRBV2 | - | TGTGCCAGCAGTGATGCGGCGCGAGGGAGCTCCTACGAGCAGTACTTC | CASSDAARGSSYEQYF
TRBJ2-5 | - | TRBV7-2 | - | TGTGCCAGCAGCTTAGATAGCGGAGAGACCCAGTACTTC | CASSLDSGETQYF
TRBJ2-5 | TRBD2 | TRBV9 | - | TGTGCCAGCAGCGTAGGCGGGGGGCCCCAAGAGACCCAGTACTTC | CASSVGGGPQETQYF
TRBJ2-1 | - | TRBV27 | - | TGTGCCAGCAGTTTATCGGTGGCCGACAATGAGCAGTTCTTC | CASSLSVADNEQFF
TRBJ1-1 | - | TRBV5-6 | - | TGTGCCAGCAGCTTCCTCCAGAACACTGAAGCTTTCTTT | CASSFLQNTEAFF
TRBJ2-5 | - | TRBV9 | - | TGTGCCAGCAGCGTAGCTTTGGGCGGAGGAGAAGAGACCCAGTACTTC | CASSVALGGGEETQYF
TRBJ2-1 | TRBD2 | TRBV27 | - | TGTGCCAGCAGTTTCTCAGCGGGGGGTCACAATGAGCAGTTCTTC | CASSFSAGGHNEQFF
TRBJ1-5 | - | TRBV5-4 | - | TGTGCCAGCAGCCAAGGGGTGGGGGTAAGGAATCAGCCCCAGCATTTT | CASSQGVGVRNQPQHF
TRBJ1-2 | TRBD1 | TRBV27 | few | TGTGCCAGCAGTACCCTGACAGGGAGAGGCTACACCTTC | CASSTLTGRGYTF
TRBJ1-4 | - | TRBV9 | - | TGTGCCAGCAGCGTATCCTTCGAGCCCCCCGGTGAAAAACTGTTTTTT | CASSVSFEPPGEKLFF
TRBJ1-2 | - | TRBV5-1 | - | TGCGCCAGCAGCTTCGGTCCCAAGGGGGACGGCTACACCTTC | CASSFGPKGDGYTF
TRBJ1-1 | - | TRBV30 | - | TGTGCCTGGGACGGGGGGAAGAACACTGAAGCTTTCTTT | CAWDGGKNTEAFF
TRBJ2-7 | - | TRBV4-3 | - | TGCGCCAGCAGCCAAGATAGGTCAGGGCGTTCCTACGAGCAGTACTTC | CASSQDRSGRSYEQYF
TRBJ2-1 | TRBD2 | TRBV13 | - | TGTGCCAGCAGCTCTAGCGGGGGGCCCTCGGCTAATGAGCAGTTCTTC | CASSSSGGPSANEQFF